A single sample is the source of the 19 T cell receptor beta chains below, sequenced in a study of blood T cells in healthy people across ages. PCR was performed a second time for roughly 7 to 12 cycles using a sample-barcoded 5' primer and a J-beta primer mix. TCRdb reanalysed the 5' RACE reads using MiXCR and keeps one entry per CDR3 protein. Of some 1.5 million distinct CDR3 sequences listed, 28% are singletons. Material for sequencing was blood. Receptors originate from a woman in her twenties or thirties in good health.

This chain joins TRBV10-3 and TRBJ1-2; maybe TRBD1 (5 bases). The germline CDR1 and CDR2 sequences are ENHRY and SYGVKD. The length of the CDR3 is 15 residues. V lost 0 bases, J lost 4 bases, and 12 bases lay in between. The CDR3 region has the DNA TGTGCCATCAGTGAGTCTGGACAAGCGAGCTATGGCTACACCTTC. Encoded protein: CAISESGQASYGYTF.

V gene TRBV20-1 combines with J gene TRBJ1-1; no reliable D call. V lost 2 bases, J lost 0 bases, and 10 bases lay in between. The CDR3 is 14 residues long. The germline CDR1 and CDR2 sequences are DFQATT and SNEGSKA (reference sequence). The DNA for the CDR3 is TGCAGTGCTAGATCTAAAGCCTTGAACACTGAAGCTTTCTTT. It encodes CSARSKALNTEAFF.

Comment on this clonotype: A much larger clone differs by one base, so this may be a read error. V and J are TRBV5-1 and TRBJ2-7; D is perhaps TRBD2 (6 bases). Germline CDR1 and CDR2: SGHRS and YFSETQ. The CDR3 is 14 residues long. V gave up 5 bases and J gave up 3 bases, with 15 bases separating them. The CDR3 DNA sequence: TGCGCCAGCAGGTGCGGGGCAGGAAACTACGAGCAGTACTTC. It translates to CASRCGAGNYEQYF.

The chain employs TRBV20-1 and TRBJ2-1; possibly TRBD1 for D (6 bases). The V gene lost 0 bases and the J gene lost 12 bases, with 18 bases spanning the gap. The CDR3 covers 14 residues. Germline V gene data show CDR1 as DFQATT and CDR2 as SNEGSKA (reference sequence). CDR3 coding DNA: TGCAGTGCTAGAGATGGACAGCTCAGAAGTGGGCAGTTCTTC. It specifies CSARDGQLRSGQFF.

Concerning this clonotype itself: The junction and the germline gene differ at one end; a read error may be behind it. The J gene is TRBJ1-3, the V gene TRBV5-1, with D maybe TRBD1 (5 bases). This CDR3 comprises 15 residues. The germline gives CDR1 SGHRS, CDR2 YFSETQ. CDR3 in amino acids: CASSSRSGTGNTIYF. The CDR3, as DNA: TGCGCCAGCAGCTCCCGATCAGGGACCGGAAACACTATATATTTT.

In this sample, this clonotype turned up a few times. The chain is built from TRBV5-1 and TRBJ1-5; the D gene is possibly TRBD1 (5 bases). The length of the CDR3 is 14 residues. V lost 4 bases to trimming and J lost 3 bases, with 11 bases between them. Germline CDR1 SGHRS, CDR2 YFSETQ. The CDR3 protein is CASSPDSFNQPQHF. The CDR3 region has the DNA TGCGCCAGCAGCCCCGACAGTTTCAATCAGCCCCAGCATTTT.

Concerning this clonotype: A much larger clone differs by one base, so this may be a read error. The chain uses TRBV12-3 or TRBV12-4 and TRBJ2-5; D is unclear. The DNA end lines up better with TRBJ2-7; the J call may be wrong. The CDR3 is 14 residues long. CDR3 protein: CASSSLATAYEQYF. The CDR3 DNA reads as TGTGCCAGCAGCTCTCTGGCGACCGCCTACGAGCAGTACTTC.

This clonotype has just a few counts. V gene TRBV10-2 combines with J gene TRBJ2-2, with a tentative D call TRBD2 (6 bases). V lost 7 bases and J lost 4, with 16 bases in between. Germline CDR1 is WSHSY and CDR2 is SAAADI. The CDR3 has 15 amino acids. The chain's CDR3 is CASNGAGRATGELFF. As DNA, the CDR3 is TGCGCCAGCAATGGGGCGGGACGGGCCACCGGGGAGCTGTTTTTT.

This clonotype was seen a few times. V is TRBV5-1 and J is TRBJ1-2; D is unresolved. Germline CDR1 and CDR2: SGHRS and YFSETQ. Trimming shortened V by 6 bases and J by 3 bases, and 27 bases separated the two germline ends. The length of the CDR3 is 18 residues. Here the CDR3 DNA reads TGCGCCAGCACCTCCCGAATAAAGAACGGTGGACGACACTATGGCTACACCTTC. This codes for CASTSRIKNGGRHYGYTF.

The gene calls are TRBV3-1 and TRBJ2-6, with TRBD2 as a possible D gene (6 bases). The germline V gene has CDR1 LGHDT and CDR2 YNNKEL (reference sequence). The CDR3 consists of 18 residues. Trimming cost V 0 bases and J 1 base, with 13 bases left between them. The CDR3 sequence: CASSQEWGERSGANVLTF. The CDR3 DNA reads TGTGCCAGCAGCCAAGAGTGGGGGGAACGGTCTGGGGCCAACGTCCTGACTTTC.

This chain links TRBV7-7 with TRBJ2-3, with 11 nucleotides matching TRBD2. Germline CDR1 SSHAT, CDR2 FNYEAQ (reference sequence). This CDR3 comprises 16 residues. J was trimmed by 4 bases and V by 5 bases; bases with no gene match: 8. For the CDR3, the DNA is TGTGCCAGCAGCCAGCGACTACTAGCGGGGGCAGATACGCAGTATTTT. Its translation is CASSQRLLAGADTQYF.

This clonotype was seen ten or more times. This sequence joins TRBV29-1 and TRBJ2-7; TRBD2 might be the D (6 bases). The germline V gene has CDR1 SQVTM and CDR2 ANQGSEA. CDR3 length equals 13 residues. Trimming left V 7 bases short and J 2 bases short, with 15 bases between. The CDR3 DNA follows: TGCAGCGCCCAATTAGCGGCCACCTACGAGCAGTACTTC. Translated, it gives CSAQLAATYEQYF.

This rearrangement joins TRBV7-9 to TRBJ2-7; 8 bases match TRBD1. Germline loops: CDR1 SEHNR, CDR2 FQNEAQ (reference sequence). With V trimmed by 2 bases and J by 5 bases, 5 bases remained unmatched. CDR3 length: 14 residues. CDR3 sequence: CASSLSARGHEQYF. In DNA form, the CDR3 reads TGTGCCAGCAGCTTATCAGCCAGGGGGCACGAGCAGTACTTC.

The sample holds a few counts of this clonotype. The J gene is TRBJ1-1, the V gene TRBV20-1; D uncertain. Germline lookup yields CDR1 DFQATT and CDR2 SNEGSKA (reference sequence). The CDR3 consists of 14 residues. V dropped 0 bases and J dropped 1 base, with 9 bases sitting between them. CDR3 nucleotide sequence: TGCAGTGCTAGAGAGGCACGGGCGAACACTGAAGCTTTCTTT. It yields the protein CSAREARANTEAFF.

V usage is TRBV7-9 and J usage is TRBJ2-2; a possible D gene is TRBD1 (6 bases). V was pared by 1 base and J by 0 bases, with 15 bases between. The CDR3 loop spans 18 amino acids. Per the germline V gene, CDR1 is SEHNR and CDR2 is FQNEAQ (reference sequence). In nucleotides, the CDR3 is TGTGCCAGCAGCTTAGAGGGGACACGTGGGACGAACACCGGGGAGCTGTTTTTT. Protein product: CASSLEGTRGTNTGELFF.

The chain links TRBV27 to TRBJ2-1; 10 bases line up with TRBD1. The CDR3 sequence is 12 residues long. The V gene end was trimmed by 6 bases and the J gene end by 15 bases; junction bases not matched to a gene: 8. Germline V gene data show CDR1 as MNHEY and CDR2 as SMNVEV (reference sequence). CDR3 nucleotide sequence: TGTGCCAGCAGCGGACAGGGGGGATCTCGGTTCTTC. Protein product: CASSGQGGSRFF.

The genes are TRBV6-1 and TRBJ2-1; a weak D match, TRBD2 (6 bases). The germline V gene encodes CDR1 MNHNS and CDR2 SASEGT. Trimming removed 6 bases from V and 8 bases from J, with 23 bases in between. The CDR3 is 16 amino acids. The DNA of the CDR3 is TGTGCCAGCAGCCCCAGGGCGGGAACATTCAAGGATGAGCAGTTCTTC. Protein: CASSPRAGTFKDEQFF.

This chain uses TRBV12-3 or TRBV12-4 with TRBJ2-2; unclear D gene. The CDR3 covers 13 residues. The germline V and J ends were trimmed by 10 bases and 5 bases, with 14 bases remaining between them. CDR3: CAILKQTTGELFF. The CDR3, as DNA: TGTGCCATCTTGAAACAAACTACCGGGGAGCTGTTTTTT.

The CDR3 protein is CASGYSIAGSTDTQYF. The CDR3 DNA is TGCGCCAGTGGATACTCTATAGCGGGTAGCACAGATACGCAGTATTTT. This rearrangement joins TRBV10-1 to TRBJ2-3; TRBD2 agrees at 7 bases. The germline gives CDR1 WNHNN, CDR2 SYGVQD (reference sequence). The CDR3 is 16 residues long. The junction had 12 bases not matched to a gene; V was cut back by 9 bases and J by 0 bases.